This T cell receptor (beta chain) derives from a study of radiotherapy plus CTLA-4 blockade in lung cancer. Some clones are missing from TCRdb's copy, which holds only in-frame ones; the method was immunoSEQ multiplex PCR. The sample yields about 78,000 clones, about 90% seen once. The ends were cut back, 0 bases at V and 6 bases at J, with 17 bases in the middle. This CDR3 is built from 17 residues. The germline V gene has CDR1 SGHTA and CDR2 FQGNSA. The TCR was taken from a human donor with non-small cell lung cancer who had a partial response to radiotherapy plus ipilimumab. Sequenced material: peripheral blood, taken from a patient treated with radiotherapy plus ipilimumab. This chain uses TRBV7-2 with TRBJ2-2, with D possibly TRBD2 on 5 matching bases. The CDR3 region has the DNA TGTGCCAGCAGCTTAGCTACGCGGGCAGGTCGACCCGGGGAGCTGTTTTTT. Translated: CASSLATRAGRPGELFF.